The 17 T cell receptor beta chains presented below share a single source sample, sequenced in a study of human T cells and chemical hapten exposure. The sample's time point: patch test 2, 6 weeks after DPC sensitization. Documented treatment: therapeutic diphenylcyclopropenone sensitization with weekly scalp DPC. TCRdb re-called the RACE reads with MiXCR, one entry per CDR3 protein. The repertoire holds about 84,000 distinct CDR3 sequences, with around 9.3% as singletons. Sample: whole blood, taken in connection with sensitization to the hapten diphenylcyclopropenone (DPC). These receptors all stem from a woman aged 45-65 years with alopecia areata. Some clones in this sample may be carry-over from other donors' samples.

This clonotype appeared once. A much bigger clone sits one base away, suggesting this may be a read error. The chain links TRBV29-1 to TRBJ1-4; TRBD1 aligns across 9 bases. There are 14 residues in the CDR3. In germline, CDR1 is SQVTM, CDR2 ANQGSEA. V dropped 6 bases and J dropped 8; count of bases not matched to a gene: 10. CDR3 sequence reads: CSVKRQGGKEKLFF. The CDR3, as DNA: TGCAGCGTCAAGAGACAGGGGGGGAAAGAAAAACTGTTTTTT.

This clonotype turned up a few times. This rearrangement joins TRBV18 to TRBJ1-1, with D possibly matching TRBD1 (5 bases). There are 14 residues in the CDR3. Germline V gene sequence: CDR1 KGHSH, CDR2 LQKENI. Deletions cut 3 bases from V and 1 base from J, with 9 bases between. DNA of the CDR3: TGTGCCAGCTCACCGTCAACAGGGAACACTGAAGCTTTCTTT. It is translated as CASSPSTGNTEAFF.

This clonotype appeared many times. The rearrangement joins TRBV11-2 to TRBJ1-2, with 7 bases matching TRBD1. The junction had 12 bases not matched to a gene; V was cut back by 1 base and J by 4 bases. Germline V gives CDR1 SGHAT, CDR2 FQNNGV. There are 17 residues in the CDR3. Written as DNA, the CDR3 is TGTGCCAGCAGCTTAGCAACAGGGGACAGCCCCCCCTATGGCTACACCTTC. Translating it yields CASSLATGDSPPYGYTF. The full variable domain, with the rest looked up from reference TRBV11-2 and TRBJ1-2, is EAGVAQSPRYKIIEKRQSVAFWCNPISGHATLYWYQQILGQGPKLLIQFQNNGVVDDSQLPKDRFSAERLKGVDSTLKIQPAKLEDSAVYLCASSLATGDSPPYGYTFGSGTRLTVV.

The rearrangement links TRBV7-2 to TRBJ2-5, with a tentative D call TRBD2 (5 bases). The CDR3 is made up of 13 amino acids. The germline CDR1 and CDR2 sequences are SGHTA and FQGNSA. V gave up 5 bases and J gave up 5 bases, with 12 bases separating them. The CDR3 region has the DNA TGTGCCAGCAGCCCCCGGCGCGGGGAGACCCAGTACTTC. Residues: CASSPRRGETQYF.

This clonotype was counted a few times. This chain joins TRBV15 and TRBJ1-1, with TRBD1 matching 8 bases. There are 17 residues in the CDR3. CDR1 and CDR2 (germline): LNHNV, YYDKDF (reference sequence). V was pared by 3 bases and J by 2 bases, with 11 bases of the junction left unmatched. CDR3 loop: CATSSGQGVGRNTEAFF. Written as DNA, the CDR3 is TGTGCCACCAGCAGTGGACAGGGTGTCGGAAGAAACACTGAAGCTTTCTTT.

This clonotype was found many times. The chain recombines TRBV7-9 with TRBJ1-1, with 7 bases matching TRBD1. Trimming took 5 bases from V and 1 from J; bases not matched to a gene: 13. This CDR3 is built from 17 residues. Germline assignment: CDR1 SEHNR and CDR2 FQNEAQ (reference sequence). The CDR3: CASSPFGGGGRNTEAFF. The CDR3 DNA sequence: TGTGCCAGCAGCCCCTTCGGAGGAGGGGGCAGGAACACTGAAGCTTTCTTT.

This clonotype was seen more than once but under ten times. The genes are TRBV18 and TRBJ1-2; weak D call: TRBD1 (5 bases). Germline V gene sequence: CDR1 KGHSH, CDR2 LQKENI. The CDR3 loop spans 13 amino acids. The germline V and J ends were trimmed by 3 bases and 14 bases, with 19 bases remaining between them. Here the CDR3 DNA reads TGTGCCAGCTCACCTTACCGGGACTTCAAAGGGACCTTC. This sequence encodes CASSPYRDFKGTF.

The genes are TRBV12-5 and TRBJ2-5; D ambiguous. Per the germline V gene, CDR1 is LGHNT and CDR2 is FRNRAP. Trimming took off 3 bases at V and 2 bases at J, with 10 bases between the two ends. The CDR3 runs to 14 residues. This CDR3 reads CASGFGQEQETQYF. In DNA, the CDR3 is TGTGCTAGTGGTTTTGGGCAAGAACAAGAGACCCAGTACTTC.

This clonotype has a handful of counts. The gene calls are TRBV7-6 and TRBJ2-5; D may correspond to TRBD1 or TRBD2 (5 bases each). CDR1 is SGHVS and CDR2 is FNYEAQ in the germline V gene. Trimming took off 5 bases at V and 8 bases at J, with 21 bases between the two ends. The CDR3 runs to 15 residues. In DNA, the CDR3 is TGTGCCAGCAGCAAGACCCGGGACCCAGCAACAACCCAGTACTTC. As protein: CASSKTRDPATTQYF.

This clonotype has a handful of counts. The chain carries TRBV21-1 and TRBJ2-5; no check of the table's D call, TRBD2, against the DNA was made. TRBV21-1 is a recognized pseudogene. The CDR3 extends over 20 amino acids. The CDR3 here is CASSKSVVYSWRLRKETQYF. The CDR3 DNA sequence: TGTGCCAGCAGCAAGTCAGTCGTGTATAGCTGGAGACTGAGAAAAGAGACCCAGTACTTC.

This clonotype was observed many times. The rearrangement uses TRBV29-1 and TRBJ2-7; D gene uncertain. Germline V CDR1 and CDR2: SQVTM, ANQGSEA. The CDR3 contains 12 residues. Trimming took 4 bases from V and 1 from J, leaving 8 bases between them. Written as DNA, the CDR3 is TGCAGCGTTGTGGAGTCTTCCTACGAGCAGTACTTC. Its protein is CSVVESSYEQYF.

This clonotype came up many times. The chain has TRBV27 and TRBJ2-7, with 9 bases fitting TRBD1. Per germline, CDR1 MNHEY and CDR2 SMNVEV (reference sequence). J was trimmed by 4 bases and V by 7 bases; bases with no gene match: 23. The CDR3 totals 19 residues. Written as DNA, the CDR3 is TGTGCCAGCACCGAGCCGGATAATTTACAGGGGGCGATCAGGTACGAGCAGTACTTC. It codes for CASTEPDNLQGAIRYEQYF.

This clonotype was observed a handful of times. The chain uses TRBV20-1 and TRBJ2-1, with 12 bases that match TRBD2. Germline trimming cut 5 bases from V and 6 bases from J; bases unmatched to any gene: 11. The CDR3 spans 16 residues. The germline V gene has CDR1 DFQATT and CDR2 SNEGSKA (reference sequence). CDR3 in amino acids: CSAEQLTSGSGNEQFF. DNA for the CDR3: TGCAGTGCTGAACAACTGACTAGCGGGAGCGGCAATGAGCAGTTCTTC.

In this sample, this clonotype turned up once. This chain uses TRBV29-1 with TRBJ2-1, with 11 bases lining up with TRBD2. Germline V lookup: CDR1 SQVTM, CDR2 ANQGSEA. The V segment lost 4 bases and the J segment 3 bases; nucleotides outside the gene matches: 2. The CDR3 extends over 14 amino acids. The chain's CDR3 is CSVVTSGNYNEQFF. The DNA of the CDR3 is TGCAGCGTTGTGACTAGCGGGAACTACAATGAGCAGTTCTTC.

The chain is built from TRBV20-1 and TRBJ2-7, with 10 nucleotides matching TRBD2. The V and J ends lost 0 bases and 3 bases, in that order; junction bases with no gene match: 2. Germline V gene sequence: CDR1 DFQATT, CDR2 SNEGSKA (reference sequence). The CDR3 covers 14 residues. The CDR3 loop is CSARDSSGSYEQYF. CDR3 in DNA: TGCAGTGCTAGAGATTCTAGCGGGAGCTACGAGCAGTACTTC.

The sample holds a few counts of this clonotype. The chain employs TRBV2 and TRBJ2-5; 7 nucleotides line up with TRBD1. V lost 4 bases and J lost 4; bases outside the gene matches: 9. The germline V gene encodes CDR1 SNHLY and CDR2 FYNNEI. This CDR3 contains 15 residues. The chain's CDR3 is CASSGGPTGRETQYF. The DNA for the CDR3 is TGTGCCAGCAGTGGCGGTCCGACAGGGCGAGAGACCCAGTACTTC.

This clonotype was observed many times. The chain uses TRBV14 and TRBJ1-6, with D uncertain. Trimming removed 0 bases from V and 5 bases from J, with 8 bases in between. Germline-derived CDR1 and CDR2 are SGHDN and FVKESK. CDR3 size: 15 residues. As DNA, the CDR3 is TGTGCCAGCAGCCAAGAGGGAAGAAATAATTCACCCCTCCACTTT. Residues: CASSQEGRNNSPLHF.